This TCR beta chain was retrieved from a study of T cell repertoires in cytomegalovirus infection. Across the study: Matching HLA type, along with CMV infection, was indicated by public TCR beta signatures. Notes on the study in general: HLA-C-restricted CMV clonotypes gave the most frequent clonotype in two of eight donors. Carriage of CMV together with the relevant HLA was identifiable through cumulative public TCR beta family frequency.

The germline CDR1 and CDR2 sequences are SGHRS and YFSETQ. This CDR3 region has 15 residues. The V end lost 2 bases, the J end lost 5 bases, and 14 bases lay between the germline ends. This clonotype appeared a few times. Its antigen is unknown. TCRdb passed the reads through MiXCR, listing each CDR3 protein once. The sample includes about 490,000 distinct CDR3 sequences, around 11% of them seen just once. The receptor comes from a human donor in good health (CMV status not recorded). Some clones in this sample may be carry-over from other donors' samples. This sequence joins TRBV5-1 and TRBJ2-1, with a tentative D call TRBD2 (5 bases). Sequencing input: PBMCs. In DNA, the CDR3 is TGCGCCAGCAGCTTAGGTAGCGCATCCGACAATGAGCAGTTCTTC. Protein sequence: CASSLGSASDNEQFF.